The entry below gives a single TCR beta chain sequence along with its context. There are 14 residues in the CDR3. The junction had 8 bases not matched to a gene; V was cut back by 5 bases and J by 7 bases. Germline V gene data show CDR1 as SNHLY and CDR2 as FYNNEI. Clinicians diagnosed patients from clinical symptoms, serum thyroxine and TRAb, thyroid ultrasound and orbital computed tomography. This sample is part of a study of T cells in Graves' hyperthyroidism and ophthalmopathy. There were TCR beta CDR3 regions amplified from RNA transcripts. A set of HTBI primers served as the primers for a first-round RT-PCR of the TCR CDR3. One entry per CDR3 protein results from TCRdb running MiXCR on the multiplex PCR reads. Of about 640,000 distinct CDR3 sequences in the sample, more than 14% were seen once.

The rearrangement joins TRBV2 to TRBJ2-7; 10 bases are shared with TRBD2. This TCR came from a woman in her forties or fifties with Graves' ophthalmopathy. The sequenced sample consisted of blood. CDR3 nucleotides: TGTGCCAGCAGTTTATACTCTAGCGGGGGAGAGCAGTACTTC. Its protein is CASSLYSSGGEQYF.